This passage covers 27 T cell receptor beta chains from one sample sequenced in a study of T cells after posttransplantation cyclophosphamide. Measured with immunoSEQ multiplex PCR; TCRdb has only the in-frame clones, and not every one. The sample comprises tens of thousands of clones, 92% of which are singletons, and 2.5% to 4% rests with the top ten. The sequenced sample consisted of PBMCs. Source of these receptors: a woman aged 50 to 65 in good health and a related stem cell transplant donor.

The chain has TRBV6-6 and TRBJ2-5, with 11 positions matching TRBD2. This CDR3 contains 15 residues. J was trimmed by 1 base and V by 6 bases; bases with no gene match: 4. Germline CDR1 and CDR2: MNHNY and SVGAGI (reference sequence). Written as DNA, the CDR3 is TGTGCCAGCAGATTAGCGGGGGGGGGCCAAGAGACCCAGTACTTC. This translates into CASRLAGGGQETQYF.

The J gene is TRBJ1-1, the V gene TRBV5-6, with D possibly matching TRBD1 (5 bases). Trimming pared 0 bases from V and 0 bases from J, leaving 9 bases between. The germline CDR1 and CDR2 sequences are SGHDT and YYEEEE. There are 15 residues in the CDR3. The CDR3 bases are TGTGCCAGCAGCTTGGGGGGCAGGGTGAACACTGAAGCTTTCTTT. Its protein is CASSLGGRVNTEAFF. Looking up the rest from reference TRBV5-6 and TRBJ1-1 gives the full variable domain: DAGVTQSPTHLIKTRGQQVTLRCSPKSGHDTVSWYQQALGQGPQFIFQYYEEEERQRGNFPDRFSGHQFPNYSSELNVNALLLGDSALYLCASSLGGRVNTEAFFGQGTRLTVV.

This clone was detected a few times. The chain uses TRBV10-1 and TRBJ1-5, with 10 bases aligning to TRBD1. Germline V lookup: CDR1 WNHNN, CDR2 SYGVQD (reference sequence). There are 16 residues in the CDR3. The V segment lost 5 bases and the J segment 1 base; nucleotides outside the gene matches: 5. In DNA form, the CDR3 reads TGCGCCAGCAGTTCCGGGGACAGGGGCAGCAATCAGCCCCAGCATTTT. As protein: CASSSGDRGSNQPQHF.

This clone has just one count. V is TRBV19 and J is TRBJ2-1; 9 nucleotides match TRBD1. The CDR3 contains 15 residues. The trim removed 5 bases at V and 3 bases at J, leaving 5 bases unmatched. CDR1 and CDR2 (germline): LNHDA, SQIVND (reference sequence). The DNA for the CDR3 is TGTGCCAGTAGTCCAGACAGGGGGGGCTACAATGAGCAGTTCTTC. Its translation is CASSPDRGGYNEQFF.

The chain uses TRBV5-4 and TRBJ2-7; 9 bases agree with TRBD1. The junction had 2 bases not matched to a gene; V was cut back by 0 bases and J by 4 bases. Per germline, CDR1 SGHNT and CDR2 YYREEE (reference sequence). The CDR3 has 14 amino acids. This CDR3 reads CASSLGTGEYEQYF. DNA for the CDR3: TGTGCCAGCAGCTTGGGGACAGGGGAGTACGAGCAGTACTTC.

As regards this clone: Relative to the germline gene, one junction end is altered; a read error may explain this. This sample also contains other DNA sequences that code for the same CDR3. This chain joins TRBV29-1 and TRBJ1-6; D possibly corresponds to TRBD1 (6 bases). CDR1 and CDR2 (germline): SQVTM, ANQGSEA. This CDR3 comprises 17 residues. CDR3 region: CSVVVGGQVSLNSPLHF. The CDR3 DNA sequence: TGCAGCGTTGTGGTGGGGGGGCAGGTTAGCCTTAATTCCCCCCTCCACTTT.

This chain uses TRBV5-4 with TRBJ2-2, with D unclear. V dropped 4 bases and J dropped 1 base, with 8 bases sitting between them. CDR3 length: 14 residues. Germline CDR1 SGHNT, CDR2 YYREEE (reference sequence). In DNA, the CDR3 is TGTGCCAGCAGCCCACGACAGAACACCGGGGAGCTGTTTTTT. Translating gives CASSPRQNTGELFF.

In DNA, the CDR3 is TGTGCCAGCAGCCGACACGGGACTGTCCAAGAGACCCAGTACTTC. As protein: CASSRHGTVQETQYF. The chain is built from TRBV11-1 and TRBJ2-5, with D maybe TRBD2 (6 bases). With 5 bases removed from V and 1 base from J, the gap between germline ends came to 14 bases. This CDR3 region has 15 residues. CDR1 SGHAT and CDR2 FQDESV come from the germline V gene (reference sequence).

The chain carries TRBV6-1 and TRBJ2-3; 8 bases are a match to TRBD2. The CDR3 is 15 amino acids. Germline CDR1 MNHNS, CDR2 SASEGT. V shed 4 bases, J shed 7 bases, and the junction held 10 bases outside the gene matches. CDR3 protein: CASSGSGDPTNTQYF. The CDR3 DNA sequence: TGTGCCAGCAGTGGTAGCGGGGACCCCACGAATACGCAGTATTTT.

The genes are TRBV19 and TRBJ1-2, with D possibly TRBD1 on 5 matching bases. The V end lost 4 bases, the J end lost 4 bases, and 10 bases lay between the germline ends. The CDR3 length is 13 residues. Germline V lookup: CDR1 LNHDA, CDR2 SQIVND (reference sequence). The DNA of the CDR3 is TGTGCCAGTAGTACGACAGTAGGCTATGGCTACACCTTC. Its protein product is CASSTTVGYGYTF.

Here the CDR3 DNA reads TGTGCCAGCAGCTCCGGGTCGAACACTGAAGCTTTCTTT. Protein sequence: CASSSGSNTEAFF. This chain links TRBV7-6 with TRBJ1-1; D is unresolved. The V end was cut by 4 bases, the J end by 1 base, with 7 bases between. The CDR3 consists of 13 residues. Germline V CDR1 and CDR2: SGHVS, FNYEAQ.

The chain links TRBV2 to TRBJ2-3; D perhaps matches TRBD1 (6 bases). Germline CDR1 is SNHLY and CDR2 is FYNNEI. This CDR3 spans 15 amino acids. Trimming shortened V by 5 bases and J by 5 bases, and 17 bases separated the two germline ends. The CDR3: CASSPTGLGRDTQYF. CDR3 sequence (DNA): TGTGCCAGCAGTCCCACAGGGCTCGGTAGAGATACGCAGTATTTT.

The genes are TRBV18 and TRBJ1-1, with D perhaps TRBD1 (5 bases). Germline CDR1 is KGHSH and CDR2 is LQKENI. The CDR3 runs 16 residues. V shed 2 bases and J shed 5 bases, with 18 bases lying between them. The CDR3 loop is CASSPRSQGELTEAFF. Written as DNA, the CDR3 is TGTGCCAGCTCACCAAGGTCGCAGGGCGAATTAACTGAAGCTTTCTTT.

J is TRBJ1-1 and V is TRBV9; 8 positions match TRBD1. CDR1 and CDR2 (germline): SGDLS, YYNGEE. The CDR3 sequence is 16 residues long. Trimming at V came to 0 bases and at J to 1 base, leaving 5 bases not matched to a gene. CDR3 region: CASSVGAGGSNTEAFF. In nucleotides, the CDR3 is TGTGCCAGCAGCGTAGGAGCAGGGGGCTCGAACACTGAAGCTTTCTTT. The variable domain in full, completed from reference TRBV9 and TRBJ1-1, reads DSGVTQTPKHLITATGQRVTLRCSPRSGDLSVYWYQQSLDQGLQFLIQYYNGEERAKGNILERFSAQQFPDLHSELNLSSLELGDSALYFCASSVGAGGSNTEAFFGQGTRLTVV.

The chain joins TRBV7-9 to TRBJ2-3, with a tentative D call TRBD2 (5 bases). The V end lost 5 bases, the J end lost 1 base, and 25 bases lay between the germline ends. The germline V gene has CDR1 SEHNR and CDR2 FQNEAQ (reference sequence). This CDR3 comprises 19 residues. The CDR3 DNA follows: TGTGCCAGCAGCGACTTACCGGTCGTAACGGGGTCGGGCACAGATACGCAGTATTTT. It yields the protein CASSDLPVVTGSGTDTQYF. Full variable domain (rest looked up from reference TRBV7-9 and TRBJ2-3): DTGVSQNPRHKITKRGQNVTFRCDPISEHNRLYWYRQTLGQGPEFLTYFQNEAQLEKSRLLSDRFSAERPKGSFSTLEIQRTEQGDSAMYLCASSDLPVVTGSGTDTQYFGPGTRLTVL.

This clone has a handful of counts. The genes are TRBV7-9 and TRBJ2-5; perhaps TRBD1 as D (6 bases). The V gene lost 4 bases and the J gene lost 5 bases, with 11 bases spanning the gap. The CDR3 contains 13 residues. Germline CDR1 SEHNR, CDR2 FQNEAQ (reference sequence). This chain's CDR3 is CASSSDRKETQYF. The CDR3, as DNA: TGTGCCAGCAGCTCCGACAGGAAGGAGACCCAGTACTTC.

In this sample, this clone turned up once. This chain joins TRBV5-5 and TRBJ2-7; 9 bases align to TRBD1. The length of the CDR3 is 15 residues. J was trimmed by 7 bases and V by 4 bases; bases with no gene match: 12. The germline CDR1 and CDR2 sequences are SGHKS and YYEKEE (reference sequence). CDR3 DNA: TGTGCCAGCAGCAATCTACAGGGGGCTCTCCGAGAGCAGTACTTC. This codes for CASSNLQGALREQYF.

V gene TRBV7-9 combines with J gene TRBJ1-4; D is undetermined. CDR1 is SEHNR and CDR2 is FQNEAQ in the germline V gene (reference sequence). The CDR3 sequence is 15 residues long. Between the trimmed V and J ends, which lost 1 base and 8 bases, there was a span of 14 bases. The CDR3 DNA reads as TGTGCCAGCAGCTTAGTTTTATCGGGGAACGAAAAACTGTTTTTT. As protein: CASSLVLSGNEKLFF.

This clone appeared once. The junction shows a germline mismatch at one end, possibly a read error. V gene TRBV6-1 combines with J gene TRBJ1-6; D gene unclear. Germline loops: CDR1 MNHNS, CDR2 SASEGT. The CDR3 runs to 14 residues. The DNA of the CDR3 is TGTGCCGGCAGTGAACCCGGTACCCGCTCACCCCTCCACTTT. Translation: CAGSEPGTRSPLHF.

As DNA, the CDR3 is TGTGCCAGCAGCCTGAGGTACGGCACCGGGGAGCTGTTTTTT. Protein sequence: CASSLRYGTGELFF. This rearrangement joins TRBV14 to TRBJ2-2; D is unresolved. V was trimmed by 4 bases and J by 4 bases, leaving 10 bases between them. CDR1 SGHDN and CDR2 FVKESK come from the germline V gene. This CDR3 spans 14 amino acids.

This clone was detected only once. This sequence joins TRBV19 and TRBJ2-1, with D perhaps TRBD1 (5 bases). V lost 2 bases and J lost 0, with 14 bases in between. Looked up from germline, CDR1 is LNHDA and CDR2 is SQIVND (reference sequence). The CDR3 runs 17 residues. CDR3 sequence: CASSISVGASSYNEQFF. CDR3 DNA sequence: TGTGCCAGTAGTATAAGTGTTGGGGCCAGCTCCTACAATGAGCAGTTCTTC.

The chain couples TRBV7-3 to TRBJ2-1; the match to TRBD2 covers 8 bases. There are 16 residues in the CDR3. CDR1 and CDR2 (germline): SGHTA, FQGTGA. With 2 bases clipped from V and 8 bases from J, the junction kept 11 bases outside the gene matches. CDR3 nucleotides: TGTGCCAGCAGCTTAGGGTCTAGCGGGTCAGCAGATGAGCAGTTCTTC. Its translation is CASSLGSSGSADEQFF. The full variable domain, rest sourced from reference TRBV7-3 and TRBJ2-1, is GAGVSQTPSNKVTEKGKYVELRCDPISGHTALYWYRQSLGQGPEFLIYFQGTGAADDSGLPNDRFFAVRPEGSVSTLKIQRTERGDSAVYLCASSLGSSGSADEQFFGPGTRLTVL.

This rearrangement joins TRBV27 to TRBJ2-1, with 7 nucleotides matching TRBD1. CDR1 is MNHEY and CDR2 is SMNVEV in the germline V gene (reference sequence). J lost 8 bases, V lost 2 bases, and 6 bases had no gene match. The CDR3 extends over 14 amino acids. CDR3 sequence (DNA): TGTGCCAGCAGTTTAGAGGGGGCTAGGGATGAGCAGTTCTTC. As protein: CASSLEGARDEQFF.

As DNA, the CDR3 is TGTGCCATCAGCGGCAGGGGCGACAACTATGGCTACACCTTC. Protein sequence: CAISGRGDNYGYTF. The chain joins TRBV6-5 to TRBJ1-2; tentative D call: TRBD1 (6 bases). Between the trimmed V and J ends, which lost 10 bases and 2 bases, there was a span of 17 bases. CDR3 length equals 14 residues. Per the germline V gene, CDR1 is MNHEY and CDR2 is SVGAGI.

The chain is built from TRBV15 and TRBJ2-3; no clear D gene. Germline assignment: CDR1 LNHNV and CDR2 YYDKDF (reference sequence). The CDR3 sequence is 11 residues long. V lost 5 bases and J 5 bases, leaving 5 bases between the germline ends. The CDR3 here is CATSRVDTQYF. Here the CDR3 DNA reads TGTGCCACCAGCCGGGTAGATACGCAGTATTTT.

The V gene is TRBV25-1, the J gene TRBJ2-1; TRBD1 matches 8 bases. The CDR3 length is 16 residues. V lost 0 bases to trimming and J lost 3 bases; unmatched junction nucleotides: 4. Germline loops: CDR1 MGHDK, CDR2 SYGVNS. The CDR3 spells CASSEYGGTGYNEQFF. The CDR3 nucleotides read TGTGCCAGCAGTGAATATGGCGGGACAGGCTACAATGAGCAGTTCTTC.

J is TRBJ1-2 and V is TRBV11-2; weak D call: TRBD1 (5 bases). Germline V lookup: CDR1 SGHAT, CDR2 FQNNGV. The V gene lost 1 base and the J gene lost 2 bases, with 11 bases spanning the gap. The CDR3 sequence is 15 residues long. This CDR3 is CASSLVPGFNYGYTF. In DNA form, the CDR3 reads TGTGCCAGCAGCTTAGTCCCAGGGTTCAACTATGGCTACACCTTC.